Listed below are T cell receptor beta chains from one sample, sequenced in a study of cutaneous CD30+ T cell lymphoproliferative disorder and hepatitis E. Assay used: immunoSEQ multiplex PCR; TCRdb lists only in-frame clones, some missing. The sample lists about 560 clones; approximately 85% were seen once. The specimen sequenced was liver tissue. The source is a human donor with a cutaneous T cell lymphoproliferative disorder associated with hepatitis E virus. Each CDR3 is given with its conserved first and last residue.

>TRBV11-2|TRBJ2-3
CASSLMGGYTDTQYF
>TRBV6-5|TRBJ2-2
CASRTSGRNTGELFF
>TRBV15|TRBJ2-5
CATSRDHFGETQYF
>TRBV29-1|TRBJ1-1
CSVEGAAAGAFF
>TRBV19|TRBJ2-5
CASSPRLAGAKKTQYF
>TRBV6-6|TRBJ2-5
CASSYWASVEGETQYF
>TRBV6-1|TRBJ2-1
CASSDPMSGTEQFF
>TRBV28|TRBJ2-3
CASSLYSPGGTDTQYF
>TRBV6-6|TRBJ2-1
CASSYSRGEDNEQFF
>TRBV29-1|TRBJ1-2
CSVDEGAENGYTF
>TRBV7-8|TRBJ2-1
CASSPIGLPNYNEQFF
>TRBV7-2|TRBJ1-1
CASNVPGVVNTEAFF
>TRBV28|TRBJ2-2
CASRPRFLSTGELFF
>TRBV19|TRBJ1-1
CASSIPWGETEAFF
>TRBV5-1|TRBJ1-5
CASSLDRGSQPQHF
>TRBV6-6|TRBJ1-1
CASKGQTGPGTEAFF
>TRBV4-1|TRBJ2-3
CASSQDRLPSTDTQYF